The clone carrying this T cell receptor beta chain was observed once. This entry is derived from a study of blood T cell repertoires in COVID-19. Study as a whole: Both acute and convalescent COVID-19 samples were obtained from the United States, Italy and Spain. PBMCs, B-cell-depleted T cells, or T cells provided the cDNA or gDNA that made up the material.

Seattle patients were enrolled during active infection and followed longitudinally. Germline values: CDR1 SNHLY, CDR2 FYNNEI. This CDR3 has 15 residues. Germline trimming cut 6 bases from V and 4 bases from J; bases unmatched to any gene: 3. Methods used by the authors: From reference gene primer amplification, estimates of nucleated cell counts were derived. Clones were read by immunoSEQ multiplex PCR, and TCRdb kept only the in-frame ones, dropping some. V and J calls and clone size are given by that table; D and trimming were obtained from the DNA. The sample yields 190,000 or so clones, 80% to 85% seen once.

The chain carries TRBV2 and TRBJ2-3, with 14 nucleotides matching TRBD2. The TCR comes from an elderly woman with COVID-19, enrolled during active disease. Material for sequencing was peripheral blood. The CDR3 loop reads CASRAGLAGADTQYF. DNA for the CDR3: TGTGCCAGCAGGGCGGGACTAGCGGGGGCAGATACGCAGTATTTT.